This T cell receptor (beta chain) was identified in a study of blood T cells in healthy people across ages. Study information: Researchers report that template switching captured about one barcoded beta molecule per two T cells.

A second PCR, run for roughly 7 to 12 cycles, used a sample-barcoded 5' primer plus a J-beta primer mix. At least 3 million CDR3-containing paired-end reads were obtained per sample. TCRdb ran MiXCR on the 5' RACE reads and lists one entry per CDR3 protein. The table shows 1.5 million to 2 million distinct CDR3 sequences, with around 36% occurring only once. Study observations and caveats: Conclusively comparing naive with antigen-experienced cells was impossible with unsorted PBMCs.

CDR1 and CDR2 (germline): MNHNS, SASEGT. The CDR3 contains 14 residues. About this clonotype: Its antigen is unidentified. A read error may account for a junction end that differs from germline.

Staff drew about 10 milliliters of peripheral blood from each donor. V is TRBV6-1 and J is TRBJ2-1; D gene ambiguous. The DNA end lines up better with TRBJ1-1; the J call may be wrong. The sample taken for sequencing was blood. The clonotype originates from a woman between 25 and 40 years old in good health. The CDR3 protein is CASSEGEPYTEAFF. The CDR3 nucleotides are TGTGCCAGCAGCGAAGGAGAACCCTACACTGAAGCTTTCTTT.